These T cell receptor beta chains were read from a single sample in a study of cytomegalovirus exposure and HLA in healthy donors. Generated by immunoSEQ multiplex PCR, the TCRdb table keeps only in-frame clones and is missing some. The sample includes around 130,000 clones, about 85% of them seen just once. Specimen: PBMCs. Source of these receptors: a woman in her thirties in good health and CMV-seropositive. CDR3s include the opening cysteine and the closing phenylalanine or tryptophan. The D gene is left open where the match is weak. Some rows mark clone size as missing; the rest say once, few, many or name a class of expanded clone.

TRBJ1-1 - TRBV11-2 - TGTGCCAGCAGCCCGGGACCTGGAGGGAGCACTGAAGCTTTCTTT CASSPGPGGSTEAFF
TRBJ2-7 - TRBV10-3 TRBD1 TGTGCCATCAATGCGGACAGGTCCACCTACGAGCAGTACTTC CAINADRSTYEQYF
TRBJ1-3 - TRBV10-3 TRBD1 TGTGCCATCAGTGAGTCGCCCGGGACAGTTAATCGGAACACCATATATTTT CAISESPGTVNRNTIYF
TRBJ1-1 - TRBV7-8 - TGTGCCAGCAGCTCACCGCCCGGCACTGAAGCTTTCTTT CASSSPPGTEAFF
TRBJ2-3 few TRBV25-1 TRBD2 TGTGCCAGCAGTCTGACTAGCCCCGCAGATACGCAGTATTTT CASSLTSPADTQYF
TRBJ1-3 - TRBV7-8 TRBD1 TGTGCCAGCAGCCCGGGACAGGGCTTCTCTGGAAACACCATATATTTT CASSPGQGFSGNTIYF
TRBJ2-1 - TRBV7-9 TRBD1 TGTGCCAGCAGCCCAGGGGGCTCCTACAATGAGCAGTTCTTC CASSPGGSYNEQFF
TRBJ1-2 few TRBV7-9 TRBD1 TGTGCCAGCAGCTTAGGGGGACAGGACTATGGCTACACCTTC CASSLGGQDYGYTF
TRBJ2-2 once TRBV5-1 - TGCGCCAGCAGCGGGAGTGGTGGCGTCGGCACCGGGGAGCTGTTTTTT CASSGSGGVGTGELFF
TRBJ2-7 few TRBV7-3 - TGTGCCAGCAGCCTAGGACACGGCCCTGCCTACGAGCAGTACTTC CASSLGHGPAYEQYF
TRBJ2-3 few TRBV29-1 TRBD2 TGCAGCTCCCGTAGCGGGGTTACCACAGATACGCAGTATTTT CSSRSGVTTDTQYF
TRBJ1-4 - TRBV5-1 TRBD1 TGCGCCAGCAGCTCGGACAGGGCTAATGAAAAACTGTTTTTT CASSSDRANEKLFF
TRBJ1-5 - TRBV28 TRBD1 TGTGCCAGCAGTTCAGGACAGGGCCATCAGCCCCAGCATTTT CASSSGQGHQPQHF
TRBJ2-4 - TRBV18 - TGTGCCAGCTCCCCAACCGGCGGCATTCAGTACTTC CASSPTGGIQYF
TRBJ2-1 - TRBV4-2 TRBD2 TGTGCCAGCAGCCAAGCAGCGGGAGGGCAGTTCTTC CASSQAAGGQFF
TRBJ2-2 - TRBV28 - TGTGCCAGCAGTATACCGACAGAGGAGTGGGAGCTGTTTTTT CASSIPTEEWELFF
TRBJ1-2 - TRBV6-1 - TGTGCCAGCAGTGAAGGGGGGCAGAGCTATGGCTACACCTTC CASSEGGQSYGYTF
TRBJ1-2 - TRBV28 - TGTGCCAGCAGTTGGGGCCCGCCCCCCTATGGCTACACCTTC CASSWGPPPYGYTF
TRBJ2-5 - TRBV6-6 - TGTGCCAGCAGTTATCCTACCCCACAAGAGACCCAGTACTTC CASSYPTPQETQYF
TRBJ2-2 - TRBV5-1 - TGCGCCAGCAGCTTGGCCGCCACAGGCACCGGGGAGCTGTTTTTT CASSLAATGTGELFF
TRBJ2-7 once TRBV10-3 - TGTGCCATCAGTCCAGACAGTCCCCGTTCCTACGAGCAGTACTTC CAISPDSPRSYEQYF
TRBJ1-1 few TRBV6-6 - TGTGCCAGCAGTCCCAGGGGTGCTGAAGCTTTCTTT CASSPRGAEAFF
TRBJ1-1 few TRBV27 - TGTGCCAGCAGTTTAGGGGGAGGCACTGAAGCTTTCTTT CASSLGGGTEAFF
TRBJ1-2 once TRBV27 TRBD1 TGTGCCAGCAGTGAAGGGACAGGGAACTTGGGGGGCTACACCTTC CASSEGTGNLGGYTF
TRBJ1-2 - TRBV10-3 TRBD1 TGTGCCATCACCCTCGGACAGGGGGGTGGCTACACCTTC CAITLGQGGGYTF
TRBJ1-1 - TRBV28 - TGTGCCAGCAGTTTCTCTGGGGCTCAGAACACTGAAGCTTTCTTT CASSFSGAQNTEAFF
TRBJ2-4 - TRBV2 TRBD2 TGTGCCAGCAGTCCCGGGACTAGCGGTAGAAACATTCAGTACTTC CASSPGTSGRNIQYF
TRBJ2-5 - TRBV20-1 - TGCAGTGCTAGCTCAGGGGAGACCCAGTACTTC CSASSGETQYF
TRBJ2-5 - TRBV30 TRBD1 TGTGCCTGGAACAGGGGAGTGGGACACCCCCAAGAGACCCAGTACTTC CAWNRGVGHPQETQYF
TRBJ2-5 few TRBV15 - TGTGCCACCAGCAGCTTTTCCGAGCAAGAGACCCAGTACTTC CATSSFSEQETQYF
TRBJ2-7 - TRBV2 - TGTGCCAGCAGTGAAGCGAGAGGGGGTGAGCAGTACTTC CASSEARGGEQYF
TRBJ1-5 once TRBV7-9 - TGTTCCAGCAGCTTAACGGATCAGCCCCAGCATTTT CSSSLTDQPQHF
TRBJ1-4 few TRBV5-1 TRBD1 TGCGCCAGCAGCGAGGGGGCAGCGGATGAAAAACTGTTTTTT CASSEGAADEKLFF
TRBJ1-2 - TRBV28 - TGTGCCAGCAGTTTTAGGGGGAAATATATGGGCGGCTACACCTTC CASSFRGKYMGGYTF
TRBJ2-3 - TRBV10-1 - TGCGCCAGCAGTGATGGGCACAGCACAGATACGCAGTATTTT CASSDGHSTDTQYF
TRBJ2-7 - TRBV2 TRBD2 TGTGCCAGCAGTGAAACTCCAGCGGGAGGCCTGGGGGAGCAGTACTTC CASSETPAGGLGEQYF
TRBJ2-3 few TRBV6-5 - TGTGCCAGCACTAAGGGGCAGGGTCCCACAGATACGCAGTATTTT CASTKGQGPTDTQYF
TRBJ2-3 - TRBV6-1 TRBD2 TGTGCCAGCTCCCGGGACTACTTATCGGATACGCAGTATTTT CASSRDYLSDTQYF
TRBJ2-5 few TRBV30 - TGTGCCTGGACTGCGGATTCAAGGACCCAGTACTTC CAWTADSRTQYF
TRBJ1-5 - TRBV28 - TGTGCCAGCAGTTTTAGGACGAGGGGAGGAAGCAATCAGCCCCAGCATTTT CASSFRTRGGSNQPQHF
TRBJ1-3 - TRBV18 - TGTGCCAGCTCACCGGAGGGGCCTGCTTCCTCTGGAAACACCATATATTTT CASSPEGPASSGNTIYF
TRBJ1-2 - TRBV6-1 TRBD1 TGTGCCAGCAGCGGGACAGGGAAGGGTGGCTACACCTTC CASSGTGKGGYTF
TRBJ2-1 - TRBV5-4 TRBD2 TGTGCCAGCAGCTCGGCCGAGGTAGCGGGGGGCTACTACAATGAGCAGTTCTTC CASSSAEVAGGYYNEQFF